This T cell receptor (beta chain) was recovered during a study of cytomegalovirus exposure and HLA in healthy donors. Points from the study as a whole: As a later analysis showed, several of the most significant clusters appeared to be linked to common viral pathogens. Some V segments, TRBV6-2 and TRBV6-3 among them, were indistinguishable and were therefore excluded. Reports indicate that TCR beta sequences accurately predicted the HLA-A and HLA-B alleles of most subjects.

Details on this clone: Its antigen remains unknown.

Vbeta (60) and Jbeta (13) primers were used in the PCR. The assay was immunoSEQ multiplex PCR, and TCRdb's table has in-frame clones only and misses some. The table includes some 110,000 clones, 78% detected once. CDR1 and CDR2 from the germline V gene are SNHLY and FYNNEI. The CDR3 has 11 amino acids. The V and J ends lost 5 bases and 5 bases respectively, with 6 bases between them. This sequence originates from a man aged 25-45 years in good health and CMV-seronegative. The rearrangement uses TRBV2 and TRBJ2-5; D is perhaps TRBD1 (5 bases). The sequencing sample was made of PBMCs. The CDR3 here is CASSSGETQYF. As DNA, the CDR3 is TGTGCCAGCAGTTCAGGGGAGACCCAGTACTTC.